This T cell receptor beta chain appears in the sequencing data of a study of blood T cell repertoires in COVID-19. Study context: Donors in the United States, Italy and Spain gave samples during acute or convalescent COVID-19. PBMCs, B-cell-depleted T cells, or T cells were the source of the cDNA or gDNA that made up the material.

Here immunoSEQ multiplex PCR was the method, and the copy in TCRdb shows in-frame clones only, minus some. This sample yields more than 350,000 clones, of which 70% to 90% are seen a single time; 1.4% belongs to the top ten. A COVID-19 case was met by exposed participants within 2 weeks before study entry. This clone was recorded only once. CDR1 is LGHDT and CDR2 is YNNKEL in the germline V gene (reference sequence). CDR3 length: 16 residues. V lost 0 bases and J lost 2, with 11 bases in between. The rearrangement joins TRBV3-1 (or the pseudogene TRBV3-2) to TRBJ1-5; a possible D gene is TRBD1 (6 bases). The receptor was derived from a woman younger than 30 who had been exposed to COVID-19. Sequencing input: PBMCs or T cells enriched from blood (not recorded which). This CDR3 reads CASSQDLTGGNQPQHF. The CDR3, as DNA: TGTGCCAGCAGCCAAGATCTGACAGGTGGCAATCAGCCCCAGCATTTT.